This T cell receptor (beta chain) was obtained from a study of shared clonotypes between healthy human individuals. Turning to the study itself: Those who served as donors were a couple of women and three men between the ages of 18 and 49. Each donor's CD4 naive and CD4 memory cells filled three plates apiece, CD8 naive two, and CD8 memory one.

CD45RO-negative cells were positively selected for CCR7, leaving out terminally differentiated effector memory CD45RA+ cells. V lost 5 bases and J lost 3; bases outside the gene matches: 8. Looked up from germline, CDR1 is PRHDT and CDR2 is FYEKMQ (reference sequence). CDR3 length equals 15 residues. Clones were read by immunoSEQ multiplex PCR, and TCRdb kept only the in-frame ones, dropping some. The sample yields 1.5 million to 2.5 million clones, over 85% seen once. The source is a man in his late teens or twenties in good health. Sequencing was done on a sample of naive CD8+ T cells sorted from blood. This rearrangement joins TRBV13 to TRBJ1-2, with 8 bases matching TRBD1. In nucleotides, the CDR3 is TGTGCCAGCAGCACCCGACAGGGGATCGACTATGGCTACACCTTC. It encodes CASSTRQGIDYGYTF.